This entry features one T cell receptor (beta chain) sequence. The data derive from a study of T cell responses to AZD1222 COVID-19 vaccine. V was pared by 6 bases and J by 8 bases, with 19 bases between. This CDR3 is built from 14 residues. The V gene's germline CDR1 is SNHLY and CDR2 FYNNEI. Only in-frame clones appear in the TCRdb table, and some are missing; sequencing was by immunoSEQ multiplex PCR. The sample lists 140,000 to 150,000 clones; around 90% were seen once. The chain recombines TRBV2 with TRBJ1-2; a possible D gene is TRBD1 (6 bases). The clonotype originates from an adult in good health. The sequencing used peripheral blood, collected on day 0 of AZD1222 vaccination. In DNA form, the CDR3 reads TGTGCCAGCAGCGGGGGGCGGACGGTAAAGGGCTACACCTTC. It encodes CASSGGRTVKGYTF.